A selection of T cell receptor beta chains follows, all from one sample in a study of cytomegalovirus exposure and HLA in healthy donors. Assay: immunoSEQ multiplex PCR; the TCRdb copy retains only in-frame clones and omits some. The table lists around 190,000 clones, about four fifths of them singletons. Sequencing used PBMCs. The receptors stem from a man aged 40-50 years in good health and CMV-seropositive. CDR3s include the opening cysteine and the closing phenylalanine or tryptophan. The D gene is left open where the match is weak. Clone size is not always given. Where it is, it says once, few, many or a class for expanded clones.

- TRBJ2-6 once TRBV7-2 CASSSSTPSGANVLTF TGTGCCAGCAGCTCTAGCACCCCCTCTGGGGCCAACGTCCTGACTTTC
- TRBJ1-1 once TRBV6-5 CASSSGKEAFF TGTGCCAGCAGTTCCGGGAAAGAAGCTTTCTTT
- TRBJ2-1 - TRBV5-1 CASSLESNNEQFF TGCGCCAGCAGCTTGGAGTCTAACAATGAGCAGTTCTTC
- TRBJ1-5 - TRBV27 CASSLLHGGIQPQHF TGTGCCAGCAGTTTATTGCACGGAGGTATTCAGCCCCAGCATTTT
- TRBJ2-2 - TRBV5-4 CASSLGSGNTGELFF TGTGCCAGCAGCTTGGGGTCAGGGAACACCGGGGAGCTGTTTTTT
TRBD2 TRBJ2-3 - TRBV4-1 CASSTTSGRTDTQYF TGCGCCAGCAGCACGACTAGCGGGAGGACAGATACGCAGTATTTT
- TRBJ2-7 few TRBV2 CASSVVLYEQYF TGTGCCAGCAGTGTAGTTTTGTACGAGCAGTACTTC
- TRBJ1-4 - TRBV15 CATSRDRTGQGKLFF TGTGCCACCAGCAGAGATCGAACAGGGCAGGGGAAACTGTTTTTT
TRBD1 TRBJ2-4 - TRBV28 CASSFRDRRYIQYF TGTGCCAGCAGTTTCAGGGACAGGAGATACATTCAGTACTTC
- TRBJ2-1 - TRBV11-2 CASSLVSGQEFF TGTGCCAGCAGCTTAGTGTCTGGGCAGGAGTTCTTC
TRBD2 TRBJ2-1 - TRBV4-2 CASSQEGGGYNEQFF TGTGCCAGCAGCCAAGAGGGCGGGGGCTACAATGAGCAGTTCTTC
TRBD1 TRBJ2-1 - TRBV6-1 CASRGPGQPYNEQFF TGTGCCAGCAGGGGACCGGGACAGCCCTACAATGAGCAGTTCTTC
- TRBJ1-1 - TRBV10-3 CAIRSGNTEAFF TGTGCCATCAGATCAGGGAACACTGAAGCTTTCTTT
TRBD1 TRBJ2-5 - TRBV7-2 CASSRRTGAKETQYF TGTGCCAGCAGCAGGAGGACAGGGGCTAAAGAGACCCAGTACTTC
TRBD2 TRBJ2-1 - TRBV19 CASSMPPWTSKDNEQFF TGTGCCAGTAGTATGCCCCCTTGGACTAGCAAAGACAATGAGCAGTTCTTC
TRBD1 TRBJ1-3 once TRBV5-4 CASSPGQGRNTIYF TGTGCCAGCAGCCCGGGACAGGGGAGAAACACCATATATTTT
- TRBJ1-2 - TRBV2 CASLEQGSGYTF TGTGCCAGCCTCGAACAGGGAAGTGGCTACACCTTC
TRBD2 TRBJ2-3 once TRBV2 CASSPLAGRPYF TGTGCCAGCAGTCCACTAGCGGGAAGGCCGTATTTT
TRBD1 TRBJ1-6 few TRBV10-3 CAIGTANSPLHF TGTGCCATCGGGACAGCTAATTCACCCCTCCACTTT
TRBD1 TRBJ1-1 - TRBV27 CASSVTGAGNTEAFF TGTGCCAGCAGTGTGACAGGGGCTGGTAACACTGAAGCTTTCTTT
- TRBJ1-1 - TRBV5-1 CASSLAFPNKNRQILNTEAFF TGCGCCAGCAGCTTGGCCTTTCCCAATAAAAACCGACAGATTTTGAACACTGAAGCTTTCTTT
TRBD1 TRBJ2-7 - TRBV5-1 CASSLGTGNYEQYF TGCGCCAGCAGCCTAGGGACAGGGAACTACGAGCAGTACTTC
TRBD1 TRBJ2-5 - TRBV7-3 CASSYTGEPIETQYF TGTGCCAGCAGCTATACAGGGGAACCCATCGAGACCCAGTACTTC
- TRBJ1-1 - TRBV28 CASSLTVMNTEAFF TGTGCCAGCAGTTTAACAGTTATGAACACTGAAGCTTTCTTT
- TRBJ1-1 - TRBV11-1 CASSLRVGGNTEAFF TGTGCCAGCAGCCTCCGGGTGGGGGGGAACACTGAAGCTTTCTTT
- TRBJ2-7 - TRBV7-2 CASSQWGRVDEQYF TGTGCCAGCAGTCAATGGGGCAGGGTGGACGAGCAGTACTTC
- TRBJ1-1 - TRBV10-2 CASSGTSNTEAFF TGCGCCAGCAGTGGGACTTCGAACACTGAAGCTTTCTTT
TRBD2 TRBJ2-1 - TRBV29-1 CSVRPGLDSYNEQFF TGCAGCGTTCGACCGGGACTAGACTCCTACAATGAGCAGTTCTTC
TRBD2 TRBJ2-3 - TRBV7-2 CASSPTSGIDTQYF TGTGCCAGCAGCCCGACTAGCGGGATAGATACGCAGTATTTT
TRBD1 TRBJ1-4 - TRBV2 CASGGTVGNEKLFF TGTGCCAGCGGTGGGACAGTAGGAAATGAAAAACTGTTTTTT
TRBD1 TRBJ1-5 - TRBV2 CARPQGAPEFGNQPQHF TGTGCCAGACCACAGGGGGCCCCAGAGTTTGGCAATCAGCCCCAGCATTTT
- TRBJ2-7 few TRBV6-5 CASSYSSLASGEQYF TGTGCCAGCAGTTACTCGTCACTAGCTTCGGGAGAGCAGTACTTC
TRBD1 TRBJ1-1 - TRBV5-1 CASSLGQMNTEAFF TGCGCCAGCAGCCTGGGACAGATGAACACTGAAGCTTTCTTT
TRBD2 TRBJ2-1 - TRBV6-1 CALSVSGISYNEQFF TGTGCCTTAAGTGTGAGCGGGATCTCCTACAATGAGCAGTTCTTC
- TRBJ2-7 - TRBV5-1 CASSLRGTSYEQYF TGCGCCAGCAGCTTGAGAGGCACCTCCTACGAGCAGTACTTC
TRBD2 TRBJ2-1 - TRBV11-2 CASSYLGLAGGDEQFF TGTGCCAGCAGTTATCTGGGACTAGCGGGAGGCGATGAGCAGTTCTTC
TRBD2 TRBJ2-1 - TRBV6-4 CASSALAGYNEQFF TGTGCCAGCAGTGCTCTAGCGGGCTACAATGAGCAGTTCTTC
TRBD1 TRBJ2-1 - TRBV29-1 CSVEGGQGHYNEQFF TGCAGCGTTGAAGGGGGACAGGGGCACTACAATGAGCAGTTCTTC
TRBD2 TRBJ2-7 - TRBV18 CASSPQFLAGIYEQYF TGTGCCAGCTCACCTCAATTCTTAGCGGGAATCTACGAGCAGTACTTC
- TRBJ2-3 - TRBV5-4 CASSDQSGGDTQYF TGTGCCAGCAGCGATCAGTCAGGGGGGGATACGCAGTATTTT
TRBD1 TRBJ1-3 - TRBV11-2 CASSLAGGGNTIYF TGTGCCAGCAGCTTAGCAGGGGGCGGAAACACCATATATTTT
TRBD2 TRBJ2-5 - TRBV27 CASSTGTNLQETQYF TGTGCCAGCAGCACCGGGACTAACCTACAAGAGACCCAGTACTTC
TRBD2 TRBJ2-2 once TRBV5-1 CASSLMLRASGRTGELFF TGCGCCAGCAGCTTAATGCTTAGGGCTAGCGGGAGGACCGGGGAGCTGTTTTTT
- TRBJ2-3 - TRBV29-1 CSVVGDGARRADTQYF TGCAGCGTTGTGGGGGATGGGGCCCGGAGGGCAGATACGCAGTATTTT
- TRBJ1-3 - TRBV10-2 CASSAQGGNTIYF TGCGCCAGCAGTGCGCAGGGTGGAAACACCATATATTTT
- TRBJ2-7 - TRBV4-3 CASSQDRTYEQYF TGCGCCAGCAGCCAAGATCGGACTTACGAGCAGTACTTC
TRBD1 TRBJ2-1 - TRBV28 CASSPTGGYRDNEQFF TGTGCCAGCAGTCCCACAGGGGGCTATCGGGACAATGAGCAGTTCTTC
TRBD1 TRBJ2-7 - TRBV27 CASSARGQMFYEQYF TGTGCCAGCAGTGCCCGGGGACAGATGTTCTACGAGCAGTACTTC
- TRBJ1-1 - TRBV27 CASRDGQPNTEAFF TGTGCCAGCAGGGACGGACAGCCGAACACTGAAGCTTTCTTT
TRBD2 TRBJ2-5 - TRBV6-5 CASSYRTSGKETQYF TGTGCCAGCAGTTACCGGACTAGCGGGAAAGAGACCCAGTACTTC
TRBD1 TRBJ2-5 once TRBV2 CASSAWTGLGEETQYF TGTGCCAGCAGTGCATGGACAGGGCTTGGCGAAGAGACCCAGTACTTC
TRBD2 TRBJ2-3 - TRBV18 CASSQRRLAESTDTQYF TGTGCCAGCTCCCAAAGGCGTCTAGCGGAGAGCACAGATACGCAGTATTTT
TRBD2 TRBJ2-1 - TRBV29-1 CSVEDLTSGYNEQFF TGCAGCGTTGAAGATCTGACTAGCGGTTACAATGAGCAGTTCTTC
TRBD2 TRBJ2-1 - TRBV4-3 CASSQWRTSGRAKQDNEQFF TGCGCCAGCAGCCAATGGCGCACTAGCGGGAGGGCCAAGCAGGACAATGAGCAGTTCTTC
TRBD2 TRBJ2-1 few TRBV7-9 CASSLDSGGYNEQFF TGTGCCAGCTCCCTTGACAGCGGGGGATACAATGAGCAGTTCTTC
- TRBJ1-1 - TRBV7-9 CASLRGLTTEAFF TGTGCCAGCTTGCGGGGTTTGACCACTGAAGCTTTCTTT
TRBD2 TRBJ2-7 - TRBV27 CASRPAGLAEPTYEQYF TGTGCCAGCAGACCCGCGGGGCTAGCGGAGCCTACCTACGAGCAGTACTTC